Shown below are 15 T cell receptor beta chains from a single sample sequenced in a study of T cell responses to AZD1222 COVID-19 vaccine. Some clones are missing from TCRdb's copy, which holds only in-frame ones; the method was immunoSEQ multiplex PCR. The profile shows 150,000 or so clones, 85% to 90% of them singletons. Sequenced material: peripheral blood, taken on day 0 of MenACWY control vaccination. Every receptor here comes from an adult in good health.

The chain combines TRBV30 with TRBJ2-1, with a possible D match to TRBD2 (6 bases). CDR3 length: 17 residues. Between the trimmed V and J ends, which lost 4 bases and 2 bases, there was a span of 21 bases. Germline V gives CDR1 GTSNPN, CDR2 SVGIG (reference sequence). The CDR3 DNA sequence: TGTGCCTGGAACCGAAGTAAGGGGACTGGCCCCTACAATGAGCAGTTCTTC. Protein product: CAWNRSKGTGPYNEQFF. The full variable domain, with the rest looked up from reference TRBV30 and TRBJ2-1, is SQTIHQWPATLVQPVGSPLSLECTVEGTSNPNLYWYRQAAGRGLQLLFYSVGIGQISSEVPQNLSASRPQDRQFILSSKKLLLSDSGFYLCAWNRSKGTGPYNEQFFGPGTRLTVL.

The chain employs TRBV7-2 and TRBJ1-2; possibly TRBD1 for D (5 bases). Trimming pared 7 bases from V and 2 bases from J, leaving 11 bases between. Germline V gene lookup returns CDR1 SGHTA and CDR2 FQGNSA. The CDR3 contains 13 residues. CDR3 in amino acids: CASILGGNYGYTF. DNA of the CDR3: TGTGCCAGCATCCTTGGGGGGAACTATGGCTACACCTTC. The complete variable domain, with remaining parts taken from reference TRBV7-2 and TRBJ1-2, reads GAGVSQSPSNKVTEKGKDVELRCDPISGHTALYWYRQSLGQGLEFLIYFQGNSAPDKSGLPSDRFSAERTGGSVSTLTIQRTQQEDSAVYLCASILGGNYGYTFGSGTRLTVV.

The chain has TRBV19 and TRBJ1-3, with D maybe TRBD1 (6 bases). Germline V gene data show CDR1 as LNHDA and CDR2 as SQIVND (reference sequence). Trimming removed 6 bases from V and 4 bases from J, with 16 bases in between. CDR3 length: 15 amino acids. CDR3 sequence (DNA): TGTGCCAGTAGCGATGGACAGAGGACGGGAAACACCATATATTTT. Amino acids: CASSDGQRTGNTIYF. The full variable domain, rest sourced from reference TRBV19 and TRBJ1-3, is DGGITQSPKYLFRKEGQNVTLSCEQNLNHDAMYWYRQDPGQGLRLIYYSQIVNDFQKGDIAEGYSVSREKKESFPLTVTSAQKNPTAFYLCASSDGQRTGNTIYFGEGSWLTVV.

This clone was recorded a few times. The rearrangement joins TRBV6-2 or TRBV6-3 to TRBJ2-7; D may be TRBD1 (6 bases). Looked up from germline, CDR1 is MNHEY and CDR2 is SVGEGT. CDR3 size: 14 residues. V was clipped by 2 bases and J by 6 bases, with 14 bases between them. The CDR3 sequence: CASSYSAGDGEQYV. In nucleotides, the CDR3 is TGTGCCAGCAGTTACAGTGCAGGGGATGGCGAGCAGTACGTC.

This clone was found a few times. The J gene is TRBJ2-1, the V gene TRBV16; a possible D gene is TRBD1 (7 bases). V lost 0 bases and J lost 3, with 12 bases in between. The CDR3 has 16 amino acids. The germline gives CDR1 KGHSY, CDR2 FQNENV. CDR3 amino acids: CASSQSWQGGYNEQFF. CDR3 nucleotide sequence: TGTGCCAGCAGCCAATCCTGGCAGGGGGGCTACAATGAGCAGTTCTTC.

This clone was counted between two and nine times. The gene calls are TRBV10-2 and TRBJ1-3; D gene ambiguous. In germline, CDR1 is WSHSY, CDR2 SAAADI. V lost 2 bases and J 4 bases, leaving 12 bases between the germline ends. The CDR3 has 15 residues. CDR3 DNA: TGCGCCAGCAGTGAGGGACCGAGAACAGGAAACACCATATATTTT. The encoded protein is CASSEGPRTGNTIYF.

The V call is TRBV9, the J call TRBJ1-1; no clear D gene. The CDR3 loop spans 14 amino acids. Per germline, CDR1 SGDLS and CDR2 YYNGEE. With 0 bases removed from V and 4 bases from J, the gap between germline ends came to 10 bases. DNA for the CDR3: TGTGCCAGCAGCGTAGAATGGGAGGGCACTGAAGCTTTCTTT. Translated, it gives CASSVEWEGTEAFF.

J is TRBJ2-7 and V is TRBV4-3; TRBD1 aligns across 10 bases. The CDR3 spans 14 residues. After removal of 7 bases from V and 0 bases from J, the junction contained 3 bases not matched to a gene. The germline V gene has CDR1 LGHNA and CDR2 YSLEER. For the CDR3, the DNA is TGCGCCAGCACCTGGACAGGGGGCTCCTACGAGCAGTACTTC. It specifies CASTWTGGSYEQYF.

Concerning this clone itself: A read error may explain this, as a much larger clone is one base away. The V and J genes are TRBV10-2 and TRBJ2-2; 9 bases agree with TRBD2. V dropped 11 bases and J dropped 7; count of bases not matched to a gene: 5. This CDR3 has 12 amino acids. CDR1 and CDR2 (germline): WSHSY, SAAADI. The CDR3 DNA sequence: TGCGCCCGCCGCGGGGGGGACGGGGAGCTGTTTTTT. Protein sequence: CARRGGDGELFF.

The chain carries TRBV5-1 and TRBJ2-7; weak D call: TRBD1 (5 bases). CDR1 and CDR2 (germline): SGHRS, YFSETQ. The CDR3 runs to 13 residues. V gave up 3 bases and J gave up 3 bases, with 10 bases separating them. The CDR3 loop is CASSSRQNYEQYF. The CDR3 coding sequence is TGCGCCAGCAGCTCCAGACAGAACTACGAGCAGTACTTC. The variable domain in full, with the rest retrieved from reference TRBV5-1 and TRBJ2-7, is KAGVTQTPRYLIKTRGQQVTLSCSPISGHRSVSWYQQTPGQGLQFLFEYFSETQRNKGNFPGRFSGRQFSNSRSEMNVSTLELGDSALYLCASSSRQNYEQYFGPGTRLTVT.

The rearrangement links TRBV28 to TRBJ2-7; D might be TRBD2 (5 bases). The CDR3 contains 12 residues. Germline-derived CDR1 and CDR2 are MDHEN and SYDVKM. V was trimmed by 7 bases and J by 4 bases, leaving 11 bases between them. CDR3 region: CASNFREYEQYF. As DNA, the CDR3 is TGTGCCAGCAACTTTAGGGAGTACGAGCAGTACTTC.

As DNA, the CDR3 is TGTGCCAGCAGCTTAGATGGGGGCTACACCTTC. Translating gives CASSLDGGYTF. The V and J genes are TRBV7-2 and TRBJ1-2; no reliable D call. Deletions cut 1 base from V and 8 bases from J, with 5 bases between. CDR3 length equals 11 residues. The germline gives CDR1 SGHTA, CDR2 FQGNSA.

This clone appeared a single time. This sequence joins TRBV6-1 and TRBJ1-1, with D perhaps TRBD1 (5 bases). The ends were cut back, 3 bases at V and 3 bases at J, with 11 bases in the middle. The CDR3 runs to 14 residues. Per germline, CDR1 MNHNS and CDR2 SASEGT. CDR3 nucleotide sequence: TGTGCCAGCAGTGAGTTTGGGGGGGACACTGAAGCTTTCTTT. Protein: CASSEFGGDTEAFF.

This clone was detected only a few times. The V and J genes are TRBV5-8 and TRBJ2-2; a weak D match, TRBD2 (6 bases). Germline CDR1 is SGHTS and CDR2 is YDEGEE. The CDR3 extends over 16 amino acids. Trimming took 4 bases from V and 2 from J, leaving 15 bases between them. CDR3: CASSVRGSGNTGELFF. In DNA, the CDR3 is TGTGCCAGCAGCGTACGCGGTAGCGGAAACACCGGGGAGCTGTTTTTT.

The gene calls are TRBV18 and TRBJ1-4; TRBD1 aligns across 9 bases. J lost 8 bases, V lost 4 bases, and 8 bases had no gene match. This CDR3 has 15 amino acids. Germline loops: CDR1 KGHSH, CDR2 LQKENI. CDR3 protein: CASSQMVGTGEKLFF. The DNA of the CDR3 is TGTGCCAGCTCACAGATGGTCGGGACAGGGGAAAAACTGTTTTTT.